The sequence of this T cell receptor beta chain was determined in a study of blood T cell repertoires in COVID-19. Turning to the study itself: Samples came from the United States, Italy and Spain, spanning acute and convalescent COVID-19. From T cells, B-cell-depleted T cells, or PBMCs came the material, which was cDNA or gDNA.

In its sample, this clone was seen many times. In the authors' workflow: Reference gene primer amplification gave nucleated cell count estimates. The assay was immunoSEQ multiplex PCR, and TCRdb's table has in-frame clones only and misses some. V and J calls and clone size come straight from that table; D and trimming were deduced from the DNA. The table shows about 110,000 clones, with 60% to 85% occurring only once. The germline V gene has CDR1 SNHLY and CDR2 FYNNEI. This CDR3 contains 13 residues. Deletions cut 6 bases from V and 3 bases from J, with 12 bases between. The V call is TRBV2, the J call TRBJ2-7; possible D gene TRBD1, 6 bases. This TCR was recovered from a woman in her thirties or forties with acute or convalescent COVID-19. The sample comprised peripheral blood. DNA for the CDR3: TGTGCCAGCAGATGGACAGATATCTACGAGCAGTACTTC. Translated, it gives CASRWTDIYEQYF.